This TCR beta chain stems from a study of blood T cell repertoires in COVID-19. Looking at the study overall: There were acute and convalescent COVID-19 samples, and they came from the United States, Italy and Spain. PBMCs, B-cell-depleted T cells, or T cells provided the cDNA or gDNA that made up the material.

Germline CDR1 is SQVTM and CDR2 is ANQGSEA. Germline trimming cut 3 bases from V and 7 bases from J; bases unmatched to any gene: 4. CDR3 length: 13 residues. Produced via immunoSEQ multiplex PCR; TCRdb's table is partial and in-frame only. The sample lists around 210,000 clones; around 80% were seen once. The clonotype originates from a woman aged 70-85 years with acute or convalescent COVID-19. The sample comprised peripheral blood. The chain couples TRBV29-1 to TRBJ2-4; 9 nucleotides align to TRBD1. Here the CDR3 DNA reads TGCAGCGTTGACGGGACAGGGCCGAACATTCAGTACTTC. Protein sequence: CSVDGTGPNIQYF.